Following are 16 T cell receptor beta chains from one sample sequenced in a study of T cells in localized non-small cell lung cancer. Data came from immunoSEQ multiplex PCR; TCRdb stores just in-frame clones and leaves some out. The top ten hold 10% to 15% of the sample, which has around 30,000 clones, roughly 91% seen once. Sequencing was performed on peripheral blood, taken before any cancer treatment. Receptors were obtained from a female donor older than 55 with stage III squamous cell lung carcinoma.

This chain joins TRBV9 and TRBJ2-1; unclear D gene. This CDR3 has 13 amino acids. Germline CDR1 reads SGDLS; CDR2 reads YYNGEE. V was trimmed by 0 bases and J by 9 bases, leaving 10 bases between them. The DNA for the CDR3 is TGTGCCAGCAGCGTAGATATCCGGACTGAGCAGTTCTTC. Residues: CASSVDIRTEQFF.

This chain uses TRBV28 with TRBJ2-1; a possible D gene is TRBD1 (6 bases). Germline V gives CDR1 MDHEN, CDR2 SYDVKM. V was shortened by 8 bases and J by 1 base, with 9 bases between the two germline ends. This CDR3 is built from 13 residues. CDR3 DNA sequence: TGTGCCAGCGGGGGCTCATCCTACAATGAGCAGTTCTTC. The encoded protein is CASGGSSYNEQFF.

The chain combines TRBV7-6 with TRBJ2-5; D is possibly TRBD2 (6 bases). Germline lookup yields CDR1 SGHVS and CDR2 FNYEAQ. The V end lost 3 bases, the J end lost 4 bases, and 12 bases lay between the germline ends. CDR3 size: 14 residues. The CDR3 protein is CASSLVGGGETQYF. CDR3 DNA sequence: TGTGCCAGCAGCTTGGTTGGGGGAGGAGAGACCCAGTACTTC.

This clone has only one observation. The chain has TRBV2 and TRBJ2-7; TRBD1 or TRBD2 may be the D gene (7 bases each). CDR3 size: 14 residues. CDR1 is SNHLY and CDR2 is FYNNEI in the germline V gene. V lost 8 bases and J lost 3, with 17 bases in between. The CDR3 sequence is CASRRQGGLYEQYF. The CDR3 bases are TGTGCCAGCCGGAGACAGGGAGGGCTCTACGAGCAGTACTTC.

The J gene is TRBJ2-7, the V gene TRBV4-2; D is perhaps TRBD1 (6 bases). V lost 0 bases, J lost 3 bases, and 15 bases lay in between. Germline CDR1 LGHNA, CDR2 YNFKEQ. This CDR3 spans 16 amino acids. The CDR3 region is CASSQEFQDSSYEQYF. CDR3 nucleotide sequence: TGTGCCAGCAGCCAAGAGTTTCAGGACAGCAGCTACGAGCAGTACTTC.

The V and J genes are TRBV13 and TRBJ2-5, with 10 bases matching TRBD2. After removal of 5 bases from V and 1 base from J, the junction contained 1 base not matched to a gene. Germline V lookup: CDR1 PRHDT, CDR2 FYEKMQ (reference sequence). CDR3 size: 14 residues. CDR3: CASSPSGSQETQYF. The DNA of the CDR3 is TGTGCCAGCAGCCCTAGCGGGAGCCAAGAGACCCAGTACTTC.

This chain joins TRBV6-5 and TRBJ1-5, with D tentatively TRBD1 (6 bases). Per germline, CDR1 MNHEY and CDR2 SVGAGI. The CDR3 runs 14 residues. Between the trimmed V and J ends, which lost 0 bases and 4 bases, there was a span of 7 bases. The CDR3 loop reads CASSYSRGNQPQHF. CDR3 bases: TGTGCCAGCAGTTACTCGAGGGGGAATCAGCCCCAGCATTTT.

The chain is built from TRBV27 and TRBJ2-3, with D perhaps matching TRBD2 (5 bases). This CDR3 is 13 amino acids long. The ends were cut back, 8 bases at V and 2 bases at J, with 11 bases in the middle. Per germline, CDR1 MNHEY and CDR2 SMNVEV (reference sequence). This CDR3 is CASRRRPTDTQYF. CDR3 nucleotide sequence: TGTGCCAGCCGGCGGAGGCCCACAGATACGCAGTATTTT.

The rearrangement links TRBV18 to TRBJ2-7, with D possibly called TRBD1 or TRBD2 (5 bases each). Trimming stripped 3 bases from V and 1 base from J, with 10 bases between. The CDR3 is 14 amino acids. Germline lookup yields CDR1 KGHSH and CDR2 LQKENI. The CDR3: CASSPRDRSYEQYF. DNA of the CDR3: TGTGCCAGCTCACCCAGGGACCGGTCCTACGAGCAGTACTTC.

This rearrangement joins TRBV6-5 to TRBJ2-3; D is undetermined. Germline CDR1 MNHEY, CDR2 SVGAGI. Trimming cost V 6 bases and J 0 bases, with 4 bases left between them. The CDR3 extends over 12 amino acids. The CDR3 loop is CASRSSTDTQYF. The CDR3 bases are TGTGCCAGCAGGTCTAGCACAGATACGCAGTATTTT.

The chain joins TRBV6-5 to TRBJ1-1; unclear D gene. The CDR3 sequence is 13 residues long. Germline lookup yields CDR1 MNHEY and CDR2 SVGAGI. V was trimmed by 3 bases and J by 4 bases, leaving 9 bases between them. CDR3 protein: CASSYLTGTEAFF. The DNA of the CDR3 is TGTGCCAGCAGTTATCTAACCGGCACTGAAGCTTTCTTT.

Here the CDR3 DNA reads TGCGCCAGCAGCTTGGAACCGGGCTACGAGCAGTACTTC. Encoded protein: CASSLEPGYEQYF. The chain is built from TRBV5-1 and TRBJ2-7; D ambiguous. The CDR3 covers 13 residues. Germline V gene data show CDR1 as SGHRS and CDR2 as YFSETQ. V lost 0 bases to trimming and J lost 3 bases, with 7 bases between them.

The chain recombines TRBV28 with TRBJ2-1, with D possibly TRBD1 on 5 matching bases. This CDR3 contains 11 residues. CDR1 is MDHEN, CDR2 SYDVKM, per germline. Trimming cost V 11 bases and J 4 bases, with 9 bases left between them. As DNA, the CDR3 is TGTGCCGCAGGGCGATACAATGAGCAGTTCTTC. Translation: CAAGRYNEQFF.

The chain couples TRBV7-9 to TRBJ2-4; D is unresolved. V lost 1 base and J lost 8, with 15 bases in between. The CDR3 is 15 residues long. Per germline, CDR1 SEHNR and CDR2 FQNEAQ (reference sequence). CDR3 loop: CASSLDRVGKDIQYF. In DNA, the CDR3 is TGTGCCAGCAGCTTAGACCGGGTAGGCAAGGACATTCAGTACTTC.

For this clone: One end of the junction is discordant with germline, which a read error may explain. V gene TRBV6-1 combines with J gene TRBJ2-3, with D perhaps given as TRBD1 or TRBD2 (5 bases each). Germline V lookup: CDR1 MNHNS, CDR2 SASEGT. This CDR3 contains 13 residues. This CDR3 reads CATSWGSTDTQYF. In nucleotides, the CDR3 is TGTGCCACCAGTTGGGGGAGCACAGATACGCAGTATTTT.

The chain combines TRBV7-9 with TRBJ1-2; D remains ambiguous. The CDR3 spans 15 residues. Trimming took off 2 bases at V and 1 base at J, with 11 bases between the two ends. Germline CDR1 is SEHNR and CDR2 is FQNEAQ (reference sequence). For the CDR3, the DNA is TGTGCCAGCAGCTTATCCTCCGGACGTAACTATGGCTACACCTTC. This sequence encodes CASSLSSGRNYGYTF.